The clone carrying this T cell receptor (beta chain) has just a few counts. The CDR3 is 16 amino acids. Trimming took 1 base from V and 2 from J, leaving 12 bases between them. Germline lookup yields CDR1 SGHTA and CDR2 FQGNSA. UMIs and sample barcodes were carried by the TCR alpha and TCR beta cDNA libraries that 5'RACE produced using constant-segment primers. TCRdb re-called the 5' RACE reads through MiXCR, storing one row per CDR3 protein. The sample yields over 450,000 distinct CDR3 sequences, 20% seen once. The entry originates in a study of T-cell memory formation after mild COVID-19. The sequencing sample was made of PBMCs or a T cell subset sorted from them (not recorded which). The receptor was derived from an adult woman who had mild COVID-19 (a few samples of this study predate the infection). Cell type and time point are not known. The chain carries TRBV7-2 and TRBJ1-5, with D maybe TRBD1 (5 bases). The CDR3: CASSLGGGTGNQPQHF. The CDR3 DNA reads TGTGCCAGCAGCTTAGGCGGGGGTACGGGCAATCAGCCCCAGCATTTT.